This is a list of T cell receptor beta chains from one sample in a study of identical twins. Using its own MiXCR run on the 5' RACE reads, TCRdb lists one record per CDR3 protein. This sample has a few hundred thousand distinct CDR3 sequences, with around 9.6% found just once. The sample was also reused in another study, on yellow fever vaccine responses in identical twins.

Sequenced sample: PBMCs. The receptors come from a woman aged 18-29 years in good health. CDR3s include the opening cysteine and the closing phenylalanine or tryptophan. A D gene is named only where the DNA matches it firmly. Only part of the rows carry a size: once, few, many, or a class if the clone is expanded.

d_gene,v_gene,abundance,j_gene,CDR3aa,CDR3nt
TRBD1,TRBV9,many,TRBJ2-5,CASTVSTGTWETQYF,TGTGCCAGCACGGTTTCGACAGGGACGTGGGAGACCCAGTACTTC
TRBD2,TRBV6-2/TRBV6-3,NA,TRBJ2-1,CASTKGLAGENEQFF,TGTGCCAGCACCAAAGGACTAGCGGGAGAGAATGAGCAGTTCTTC
NA,TRBV7-9,NA,TRBJ2-7,CASSLAGTVENEQYF,TGTGCCAGCAGCTTGGCAGGGACGGTCGAGAACGAGCAGTACTTC
TRBD1,TRBV2,NA,TRBJ2-1,CASRAGQGWGNEQFF,TGTGCCAGCAGGGCTGGACAGGGTTGGGGGAATGAGCAGTTCTTC
TRBD2,TRBV6-5,NA,TRBJ2-7,CASSYVVSSGPYEQYF,TGTGCCAGCAGTTACGTTGTGTCTAGCGGACCCTACGAGCAGTACTTC
TRBD1,TRBV12-3/TRBV12-4,NA,TRBJ2-7,CASSFGTGFSYEQYF,TGTGCCAGCAGTTTCGGGACAGGGTTTTCCTACGAGCAGTACTTC
NA,TRBV25-1,many,TRBJ2-2,CASSELDGPNTGELFF,TGTGCCAGCAGTGAATTGGACGGTCCGAACACCGGGGAGCTGTTTTTT
NA,TRBV7-9,many,TRBJ2-5,CASSLAGLEETQYF,TGTGCCAGCAGCTTAGCAGGGTTAGAAGAGACCCAGTACTTC
NA,TRBV28,few,TRBJ2-7,CASSTVGIYEQYF,TGTGCCAGCAGTACAGTAGGAATTTACGAGCAGTACTTC
TRBD1,TRBV15,many,TRBJ1-2,CATSPRQGYGYTF,TGTGCCACCAGCCCCCGACAGGGTTACGGCTACACCTTC
NA,TRBV12-3/TRBV12-4,many,TRBJ1-3,CASSPPGSGNTIYF,TGTGCCAGCAGTCCACCGGGATCGGGAAACACCATATATTTT
NA,TRBV6-5,NA,TRBJ2-1,CASSYIPLGASYNEQFF,TGTGCCAGCAGTTACATTCCCCTCGGGGCATCCTACAATGAGCAGTTCTTC
TRBD2,TRBV11-2,few,TRBJ2-2,CASRPGGGAFGELFF,TGTGCCAGCAGACCTGGCGGGGGGGCCTTCGGGGAGCTGTTTTTT
NA,TRBV15,few,TRBJ2-7,CATSTPGPRGPAYEQYF,TGTGCCACCAGCACCCCCGGCCCCAGGGGCCCAGCCTACGAGCAGTACTTC
NA,TRBV4-2,NA,TRBJ2-7,CASSQDLDYPGYEQYF,TGTGCCAGCAGCCAAGATTTAGACTACCCCGGGTACGAGCAGTACTTC
NA,TRBV9,NA,TRBJ2-5,CASSVAGQDRRETQYF,TGTGCCAGCAGCGTAGCGGGCCAGGACCGACGGGAGACCCAGTACTTC
NA,TRBV10-3,many,TRBJ2-7,CAIQDGFDEQYF,TGTGCCATACAGGACGGCTTCGACGAGCAGTACTTC
NA,TRBV18,NA,TRBJ2-5,CASSLDLIETQYF,TGTGCCAGCTCATTAGATCTTATAGAGACCCAGTACTTC
TRBD1,TRBV10-3,many,TRBJ2-5,CAISEPPGQGSETQYF,TGTGCCATCAGCGAACCCCCGGGACAGGGAAGCGAGACCCAGTACTTC